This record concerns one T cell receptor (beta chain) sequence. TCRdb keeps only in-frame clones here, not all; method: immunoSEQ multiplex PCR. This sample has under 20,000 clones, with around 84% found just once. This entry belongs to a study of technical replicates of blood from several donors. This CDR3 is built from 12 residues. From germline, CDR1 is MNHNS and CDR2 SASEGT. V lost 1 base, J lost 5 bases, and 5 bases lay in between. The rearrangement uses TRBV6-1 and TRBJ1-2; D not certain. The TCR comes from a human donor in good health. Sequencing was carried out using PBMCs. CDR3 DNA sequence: TGTGCCAGCAGTGAAGACGGGTATGGCTACACCTTC. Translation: CASSEDGYGYTF.